This TCR beta chain appears in the sequencing data of a study of OX40 agonist ivuxolimab in advanced cancers. Overall study context: Recorded diagnoses for dose-escalation patients were hepatocellular carcinoma, melanoma, renal cell or head and neck cancer.

The CDR3 extends over 11 amino acids. Germline V gene lookup returns CDR1 SQVTM and CDR2 ANQGSEA. With 7 bases clipped from V and 5 bases from J, the junction kept 4 bases outside the gene matches. The assay was immunoSEQ multiplex PCR, and TCRdb's table has in-frame clones only and misses some. The profile shows some 70,000 clones, over 70% of them singletons. This TCR came from an adult with an advanced solid tumor such as melanoma, head and neck, liver or kidney cancer. Here the sequenced sample was CD4+ or CD8+ T cells sorted from blood, taken in a trial of the OX40 agonist ivuxolimab. This chain joins TRBV29-1 and TRBJ2-7; 8 bases fit TRBD1. CDR3 sequence (DNA): TGCAGCGCCCTGACAGGGGACGAGCAGTACTTC. It specifies CSALTGDEQYF.